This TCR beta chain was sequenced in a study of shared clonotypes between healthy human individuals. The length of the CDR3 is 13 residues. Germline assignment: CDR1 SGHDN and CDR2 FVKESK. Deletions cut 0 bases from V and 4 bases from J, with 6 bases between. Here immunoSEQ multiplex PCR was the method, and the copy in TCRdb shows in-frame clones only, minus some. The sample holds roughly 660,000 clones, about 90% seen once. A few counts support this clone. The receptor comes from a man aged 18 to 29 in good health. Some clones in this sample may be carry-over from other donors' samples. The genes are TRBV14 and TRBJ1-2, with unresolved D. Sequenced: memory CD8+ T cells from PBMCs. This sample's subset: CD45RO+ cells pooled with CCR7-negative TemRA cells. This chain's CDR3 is CASSQDFSYGYTF. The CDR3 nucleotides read TGTGCCAGCAGCCAAGATTTCAGCTATGGCTACACCTTC.